The next 17 T cell receptor beta chains were all read from a single sample in a study of blood T cell repertoires in COVID-19 (dated by TCRdb to 2018 to 2020). Library preparation employed the immunoSEQ multiplex PCR assay. This immuneACCESS table, as held by TCRdb, lists in-frame sequences with V and J called but not all clones. Of the missing ones, under half trace to an unresolved V gene in checked studies; the others have no known cause. The sample includes about 170,000 clones, with around four fifths observed a single time. The ten largest clones take up roughly a fifth of the sample. The sequencing sample was made of peripheral blood. These receptors came from a woman between 65 and 79 years old who had recovered from COVID-19.

The genes are TRBV7-2 and TRBJ1-2; weak D call: TRBD1 (5 bases). Trimming removed 7 bases at V and 2 bases at J, with 11 bases between. The CDR3 totals 13 residues. CDR1 is SGHTA, CDR2 FQGNSA, per germline. The CDR3 loop is CASTPDTNYGYTF. The DNA for the CDR3 is TGTGCCAGCACCCCGGACACCAACTATGGCTACACCTTC.

The gene calls are TRBV30 and TRBJ2-2, with 9 bases aligning to TRBD2. V was clipped by 6 bases and J by 4 bases; unmatched bases: 9. The CDR3 loop spans 15 amino acids. Germline assignment: CDR1 GTSNPN and CDR2 SVGIG (reference sequence). The CDR3 coding sequence is TGTGCCTGCCCACGCGGGGGGGTTGGCACCGGGGAGCTGTTTTTT. As protein: CACPRGGVGTGELFF.

The V call is TRBV2, the J call TRBJ1-1; no clear D gene. Trimming stripped 6 bases from V and 6 bases from J, with 11 bases between. There are 12 residues in the CDR3. Germline CDR1 is SNHLY and CDR2 is FYNNEI. In DNA, the CDR3 is TGTGCCAGCAGACCTGACGGGTCTGAAGCTTTCTTT. Translated: CASRPDGSEAFF.

The count of this clone is one. V gene TRBV11-1 combines with J gene TRBJ1-1; D is ambiguous. Trimming took 1 base from V and 0 from J, leaving 9 bases between them. The germline gives CDR1 SGHAT, CDR2 FQDESV (reference sequence). The length of the CDR3 is 15 residues. The CDR3: CASSLGRVLNTEAFF. The CDR3 DNA is TGTGCCAGCAGCTTAGGCCGGGTCCTGAACACTGAAGCTTTCTTT.

This CDR3 is CASSQNREGEQYF. The CDR3 region has the DNA TGTGCCAGCAGCCAAAACAGGGAAGGCGAGCAGTACTTC. This chain connects TRBV11-3 to TRBJ2-7, with TRBD1 as a possible D gene (6 bases). CDR1 is SGHNT and CDR2 is YENEEA in the germline V gene. V lost 5 bases and J 6 bases, leaving 14 bases between the germline ends. This CDR3 is built from 13 residues.

This clone was counted once. The rearrangement joins TRBV2 to TRBJ1-2, with 7 nucleotides matching TRBD1. The V gene end was trimmed by 6 bases and the J gene end by 5 bases; junction bases not matched to a gene: 18. The CDR3 is 17 residues long. Germline loops: CDR1 SNHLY, CDR2 FYNNEI. CDR3 in DNA: TGTGCCAGCAGCCCCCAGGGGGGTCTACTTCAGACTTATGGCTACACCTTC. Amino acid sequence: CASSPQGGLLQTYGYTF.

The rearrangement joins TRBV9 to TRBJ2-1; 8 bases map to TRBD2. This CDR3 has 15 amino acids. V lost 0 bases, J lost 1 base, and 0 bases stayed unmatched. The germline V gene encodes CDR1 SGDLS and CDR2 YYNGEE. CDR3 sequence (DNA): TGTGCCAGCAGCGTAGCGGGAGGGTCCTACAATGAGCAGTTCTTC. Residues: CASSVAGGSYNEQFF.

The V call is TRBV24-1, the J call TRBJ2-3, with D possibly TRBD1 on 5 matching bases. Germline V CDR1 and CDR2: KGHDR, SFDVKD. CDR3 length equals 14 residues. V was shortened by 3 bases and J by 4 bases, with 10 bases between the two germline ends. The CDR3 region has the DNA TGTGCCACCAGTGATCTAGGGGTCGCAGATACGCAGTATTTT. Its translation: CATSDLGVADTQYF.

The J gene is TRBJ2-2, the V gene TRBV3-1 (or the pseudogene TRBV3-2), with a possible D match to TRBD2 (7 bases). V lost 2 bases, J lost 4 bases, and 17 bases lay in between. Germline CDR1 is LGHDT and CDR2 is YNNKEL (reference sequence). CDR3 length equals 17 residues. CDR3 coding DNA: TGTGCCAGCAGCCAACCCCCGGGGGGCCCCAGCACCGGGGAGCTGTTTTTT. Translated, it gives CASSQPPGGPSTGELFF.

This chain links TRBV5-1 with TRBJ2-7, with D perhaps matching TRBD1 (6 bases). V lost 0 bases and J lost 5, with 12 bases in between. The CDR3 spans 14 residues. In germline, CDR1 is SGHRS, CDR2 YFSETQ. The CDR3 DNA is TGCGCCAGCAGCTTGGGGGGGCAGATCGACGAGCAGTACTTC. Its translation: CASSLGGQIDEQYF.

The chain combines TRBV30 with TRBJ2-7, with no clear D. The CDR3 length is 12 residues. V dropped 2 bases and J dropped 2 bases, with 7 bases sitting between them. CDR1 and CDR2 from the germline V gene are GTSNPN and SVGIG (reference sequence). The CDR3 loop reads CAWSPYTYEQYF. The CDR3 DNA follows: TGTGCCTGGAGTCCATACACCTACGAGCAGTACTTC.

The chain carries TRBV18 and TRBJ2-5; 8 nucleotides match TRBD2. The CDR3 extends over 16 amino acids. Germline lookup yields CDR1 KGHSH and CDR2 LQKENI. V was clipped by 3 bases and J by 1 base; unmatched bases: 7. CDR3 protein: CASSPALLAVQETQYF. CDR3 coding DNA: TGTGCCAGCTCACCGGCCCTACTAGCGGTCCAAGAGACCCAGTACTTC.

This sequence joins TRBV4-1 and TRBJ2-5; no firm D call. From germline, CDR1 is MGHRA and CDR2 YSYEKL. This CDR3 spans 12 amino acids. With 1 base removed from V and 5 bases from J, the gap between germline ends came to 5 bases. The CDR3 nucleotides read TGCGCCAGCAGCCAAGGTCTCGAGACCCAGTACTTC. Translated, it gives CASSQGLETQYF.

The V gene is TRBV9, the J gene TRBJ2-7; TRBD2 matches at 11 bases. Germline V lookup: CDR1 SGDLS, CDR2 YYNGEE. J lost 2 bases, V lost 4 bases, and 5 bases had no gene match. The CDR3 loop spans 15 amino acids. DNA for the CDR3: TGTGCCAGCAGCAAGACTAGCGGGACTCCCTACGAGCAGTACTTC. Protein sequence: CASSKTSGTPYEQYF.

The chain uses TRBV5-1 and TRBJ2-3; 7 bases line up with TRBD2. Trimming took 2 bases from V and 0 from J; bases not matched to a gene: 9. Germline CDR1 is SGHRS and CDR2 is YFSETQ. The CDR3 spans 17 residues. CDR3 nucleotides: TGCGCCAGCAGCTTCCCTAGCGGAGGCCCCAGCACAGATACGCAGTATTTT. It codes for CASSFPSGGPSTDTQYF. Looking up the rest from reference TRBV5-1 and TRBJ2-3 gives the full variable domain: KAGVTQTPRYLIKTRGQQVTLSCSPISGHRSVSWYQQTPGQGLQFLFEYFSETQRNKGNFPGRFSGRQFSNSRSEMNVSTLELGDSALYLCASSFPSGGPSTDTQYFGPGTRLTVL.

This sequence joins TRBV18 and TRBJ1-1; 12 nucleotides match TRBD1. The CDR3 length is 18 residues. Trimming at V came to 3 bases and at J to 0 bases, leaving 8 bases not matched to a gene. Germline-derived CDR1 and CDR2 are KGHSH and LQKENI. CDR3 residues: CASSPPGTGGAVNTEAFF. Written as DNA, the CDR3 is TGTGCCAGCTCACCCCCCGGGACAGGGGGCGCGGTGAACACTGAAGCTTTCTTT.

The chain employs TRBV3-1 (or the pseudogene TRBV3-2) and TRBJ1-2; perhaps TRBD1 as D (5 bases). V was clipped by 4 bases and J by 4 bases, with 10 bases between them. Germline values: CDR1 LGHDT, CDR2 YNNKEL (reference sequence). This CDR3 region has 13 residues. This CDR3 is CASSPAGGYGYTF. CDR3 DNA: TGTGCCAGCAGCCCTGCGGGGGGCTATGGCTACACCTTC.